Following are 3 T cell receptor beta chains from one sample sequenced in a study of regulatory T cells in long-lasting Graves disease. Time point given: newly diagnosed GD, antithyroid drugs for less than 3 months. Researchers made the TCR library from RNA that was extracted from PBMCs. According to the study, TCR beta libraries were built with iRepertoire HTBI primers and CDR3-region Arm-PCR. TCRdb itself ran the multiplex PCR reads through MiXCR, one entry per CDR3 protein. Of 200,000 to 250,000 distinct CDR3 sequences in the sample, just over 20% were seen once. The input for sequencing was peripheral blood mononuclear cells (PBMCs), taken at new diagnosis, from a patient treated with antithyroid drugs. All receptors derive from a female donor with Graves disease.

This clonotype showed up many times. The CDR3 nucleotides read TGTGCCACCAGACCGGGACAGGGGCGAACCGGGGAGCTGTTTTTT. Amino acid sequence: CATRPGQGRTGELFF. The genes are TRBV24-1 and TRBJ2-2; 10 positions match TRBD1. This CDR3 comprises 15 residues. With V trimmed by 7 bases and J by 5 bases, 6 bases remained unmatched. Germline-derived CDR1 and CDR2 are KGHDR and SFDVKD.

In its sample, this clonotype was seen many times. The J gene is TRBJ2-3, the V gene TRBV12-3 or TRBV12-4; 7 positions match TRBD2. V shed 3 bases and J 0 bases; nucleotides not matched to a gene: 3. The CDR3 has 15 residues. Written as DNA, the CDR3 is TGTGCCAGCAGTTTTGCTAGCGGTAGCACAGATACGCAGTATTTT. Amino acid sequence: CASSFASGSTDTQYF.

The V call is TRBV2, the J call TRBJ2-7, with 7 bases aligning to TRBD1. CDR3 length equals 15 residues. In germline, CDR1 is SNHLY, CDR2 FYNNEI. With V trimmed by 6 bases and J by 5 bases, 13 bases remained unmatched. CDR3 in amino acids: CASRSTGTADHEQYF. CDR3 sequence (DNA): TGTGCCAGCAGATCCACCGGGACAGCAGACCACGAGCAGTACTTC. The variable domain in full, completed from reference TRBV2 and TRBJ2-7, reads EPEVTQTPSHQVTQMGQEVILRCVPISNHLYFYWYRQILGQKVEFLVSFYNNEISEKSEIFDDQFSVERPDGSNFTLKIRSTKLEDSAMYFCASRSTGTADHEQYFGPGTRLTVT.